A single sample is the source of the 10 T cell receptor beta chains below, sequenced in a study of regulatory dendritic cells for organ transplantation. Sorted T cells were CFSE-labeled and cultured four to five days with allogeneic regulatory or mature dendritic cells at 1:10. TCRdb's table, derived via immunoSEQ multiplex PCR, lists solely in-frame clones and lacks some. The sample consists of approximately 22,000 clones, 65% to 90% of them appearing once. The antigens these receptors bind are not known. Sequencing was done on a sample of naive CD4+ T cells from blood cultured with dendritic cells. Stated subset: CD45RA+ naive T cells. The origin of the receptors is a human donor in good health.

This chain connects TRBV19 to TRBJ2-7, with D possibly matching TRBD1 (8 bases). This CDR3 has 16 amino acids. The germline V gene has CDR1 LNHDA and CDR2 SQIVND (reference sequence). The V end lost 3 bases, the J end lost 7 bases, and 22 bases lay between the germline ends. DNA for the CDR3: TGTGCCAGTAGTATCGGGGGGACAGGCGGTATGCTTGAGCAGTACTTC. Amino acid sequence: CASSIGGTGGMLEQYF.

V usage is TRBV6-5 and J usage is TRBJ2-7; no firm D call. Trimming removed 8 bases at V and 0 bases at J, with 8 bases between. This CDR3 is 12 amino acids long. CDR1 MNHEY and CDR2 SVGAGI come from the germline V gene. The CDR3 region is CASARSSYEQYF. In DNA form, the CDR3 reads TGTGCCAGCGCTCGGAGCTCCTACGAGCAGTACTTC.

The chain links TRBV25-1 to TRBJ2-1; D remains ambiguous. CDR3 length equals 14 residues. CDR1 and CDR2 from the germline V gene are MGHDK and SYGVNS. Between the trimmed V and J ends, which lost 2 bases and 4 bases, there was a span of 9 bases. The CDR3 here is CASSESSSYNEQFF. The DNA for the CDR3 is TGTGCCAGCAGTGAAAGTTCCTCTTACAATGAGCAGTTCTTC.

V and J are TRBV9 and TRBJ1-1; D remains unclear. The CDR3 extends over 13 amino acids. Trimming shortened V by 4 bases and J by 6 bases, and 13 bases separated the two germline ends. The germline gives CDR1 SGDLS, CDR2 YYNGEE. The CDR3: CASSTREGSEAFF. CDR3 sequence (DNA): TGTGCCAGCAGCACTAGGGAGGGTTCTGAAGCTTTCTTT.

The V gene is TRBV7-8, the J gene TRBJ2-7; D is perhaps TRBD1 or TRBD2 (5 bases each). V was clipped by 5 bases and J by 3 bases, with 17 bases between them. This CDR3 is built from 15 residues. CDR1 is SGHVS and CDR2 is FQNEAQ in the germline V gene. This CDR3 is CASSLPGGNRYEQYF. For the CDR3, the DNA is TGTGCCAGCAGCCTCCCTGGGGGTAACCGCTACGAGCAGTACTTC. The full variable domain, rest sourced from reference TRBV7-8 and TRBJ2-7, is GAGVSQSPRYKVAKRGQDVALRCDPISGHVSLFWYQQALGQGPEFLTYFQNEAQLDKSGLPSDRFFAERPEGSVSTLKIQRTQQEDSAVYLCASSLPGGNRYEQYFGPGTRLTVT.

This clone was seen a single time. This rearrangement joins TRBV19 to TRBJ2-1; no firm D call. From germline, CDR1 is LNHDA and CDR2 SQIVND (reference sequence). The CDR3 consists of 11 residues. The ends were cut back, 2 bases at V and 8 bases at J, with 4 bases in the middle. The CDR3 is CASSIRDEQFF. In DNA form, the CDR3 reads TGTGCCAGTAGTATAAGGGATGAGCAGTTCTTC.

The chain has TRBV18 and TRBJ1-1; D is ambiguous. CDR3 length: 15 amino acids. V lost 2 bases and J 6 bases, leaving 16 bases between the germline ends. CDR1 and CDR2 from the germline V gene are KGHSH and LQKENI. The CDR3 loop reads CASSPMDGRVAEAFF. The CDR3 nucleotides are TGTGCCAGCTCACCAATGGACGGTCGGGTGGCTGAAGCTTTCTTT.

The chain links TRBV2 to TRBJ2-5, with 7 bases that match TRBD2. The V and J ends lost 4 bases and 1 base, in that order; junction bases with no gene match: 3. The CDR3 consists of 14 residues. Looked up from germline, CDR1 is SNHLY and CDR2 is FYNNEI. The CDR3 bases are TGTGCCAGCAGTGGGGGACTAAGCCAAGAGACCCAGTACTTC. It encodes CASSGGLSQETQYF.

The J gene is TRBJ1-4, the V gene TRBV5-4; D may be TRBD1 (6 bases). The CDR3 covers 15 residues. Trimming took 4 bases from V and 4 from J, leaving 14 bases between them. Germline V gene sequence: CDR1 SGHNT, CDR2 YYREEE (reference sequence). Here the CDR3 DNA reads TGTGCCAGCAGCCGAAAAGGGGGAGGTAATGAAAAACTGTTTTTT. Amino acid sequence: CASSRKGGGNEKLFF.

The J gene is TRBJ2-2, the V gene TRBV6-6; D is possibly TRBD1 (6 bases). Between the trimmed V and J ends, which lost 0 bases and 1 base, there was a span of 9 bases. This CDR3 has 16 residues. Germline V lookup: CDR1 MNHNY, CDR2 SVGAGI (reference sequence). CDR3 nucleotide sequence: TGTGCCAGCAGTTACTCGATGGGACAGAACACCGGGGAGCTGTTTTTT. Translating gives CASSYSMGQNTGELFF.